These T cell receptor beta chains were read from a single sample in a study of T cell clusters in autoimmune cytopenias. For each CDR3 protein, TCRdb gives one entry from its re-call of the multiplex PCR reads, without DNA. Recorded for this sample: some 8,400 distinct CDR3 sequences. The sample taken for sequencing was peripheral blood. Source of these receptors: a human donor with an autoimmune cytopenia or autoimmune hepatitis (not recorded which). CDR3s include the opening cysteine and the closing phenylalanine or tryptophan. Size is stated for part of the rows, as once, few or many counts, or as a class when the clone is expanded.

V gene	J gene	clone size	CDR3 protein
TRBV28	TRBJ2-7	-	CASSLREDGAYEQYF
TRBV11-2	TRBJ2-1	medium-sized	CASTVGAYNEQFF
TRBV6-1	TRBJ2-1	medium-sized	CATSEVLYNEQFF
TRBV10-1	TRBJ2-3	-	CASSGAGGLYTDTQYF
TRBV24-1	TRBJ2-1	-	CATSGRDSVYNEQFF
TRBV4-2	TRBJ2-2	-	CASSPRLAGGSGELFF
TRBV20-1	TRBJ2-1	medium-sized	CSARYAYNEQFF
TRBV7-9	TRBJ1-1	-	CASSSLGQGVAKAFF
TRBV10-2	TRBJ1-5	-	CASREGDISNQPQHF
TRBV5-1	TRBJ2-2	-	CASSLIEGRSGELFF
TRBV15	TRBJ2-3	medium-sized	CATSRDPGYVKYF
TRBV24-1	TRBJ2-1	-	CATSDPRQGMNEQFF
TRBV20-1	TRBJ1-2	-	CSARDSGSGGYTF
TRBV20-1	TRBJ2-7	-	CSARDLNRDRDYEQYF
TRBV6-5	TRBJ1-5	medium-sized	CASSSDHNQPQHF
TRBV30	TRBJ1-3	-	CAWSTLGVGNTIYF
TRBV27	TRBJ1-3	medium-sized	CASSPQTGAGNTIYF
TRBV11-2	TRBJ1-4	-	CASSPVATGRNEKLFF